This T cell receptor beta chain was recovered during a study of CD8 T cells in ankylosing spondylitis. Study conclusions and caveats: Characteristic of ankylosing spondylitis blood, it appeared, was a TCR beta motif comprising eight highly homologous variants.

The CDR3 totals 15 residues. V trimming: 4 bases; J trimming: 2 bases; junction bases outside the gene matches: 8. In germline, CDR1 is SGDLS, CDR2 YYNGEE. A few counts support this clonotype. Antigen specificity is unknown. Quantitative barcoded 5'-RACE was used to prepare TCR beta libraries. TCRdb re-called the 5' RACE reads through MiXCR, storing one row per CDR3 protein. The table lists some 330,000 distinct CDR3 sequences, around 8% of them singletons, with more than 12% in the top ten. This receptor was identified in a male donor with ankylosing spondylitis. Sequenced material: blood, either unsorted or a sorted T cell fraction (not recorded which). V and J are TRBV9 and TRBJ1-1; 7 positions agree with TRBD1. CDR3 nucleotide sequence: TGTGCCAGCAGCCCGAGAGCAGGGGGTAACACTGAAGCTTTCTTT. Encoded protein: CASSPRAGGNTEAFF.